Below are 2 T cell receptor beta chains sequenced from a single sample in a study of response to subunit inactivated influenza vaccine. TCRdb called the RT-PCR reads again in MiXCR, with one record for every CDR3 protein. The repertoire holds 700,000 to 800,000 distinct CDR3 sequences, with approximately 17% as singletons. This specimen was PBMCs from blood, taken 4 to 6 days after vaccination. The receptors originated from a man aged 50 or older who received an inactivated influenza vaccine.

The chain employs TRBV5-5 and TRBJ1-2, with a possible D match to TRBD1 (6 bases). The CDR3 consists of 15 residues. The V and J ends lost 0 bases and 3 bases respectively, with 12 bases between them. In germline, CDR1 is SGHKS, CDR2 YYEKEE (reference sequence). The CDR3 nucleotides read TGTGCCAGCAGCTTGGAAGGGACAACCTACTATGGCTACACCTTC. Translating it yields CASSLEGTTYYGYTF.

J is TRBJ2-2 and V is TRBV28; D unresolved. Trimming left V 1 base short and J 0 bases short, with 9 bases between. The CDR3 totals 16 residues. Germline loops: CDR1 MDHEN, CDR2 SYDVKM. As DNA, the CDR3 is TGTGCCAGCAGTTTATCCGTCTTCGCGAACACCGGGGAGCTGTTTTTT. As protein: CASSLSVFANTGELFF.